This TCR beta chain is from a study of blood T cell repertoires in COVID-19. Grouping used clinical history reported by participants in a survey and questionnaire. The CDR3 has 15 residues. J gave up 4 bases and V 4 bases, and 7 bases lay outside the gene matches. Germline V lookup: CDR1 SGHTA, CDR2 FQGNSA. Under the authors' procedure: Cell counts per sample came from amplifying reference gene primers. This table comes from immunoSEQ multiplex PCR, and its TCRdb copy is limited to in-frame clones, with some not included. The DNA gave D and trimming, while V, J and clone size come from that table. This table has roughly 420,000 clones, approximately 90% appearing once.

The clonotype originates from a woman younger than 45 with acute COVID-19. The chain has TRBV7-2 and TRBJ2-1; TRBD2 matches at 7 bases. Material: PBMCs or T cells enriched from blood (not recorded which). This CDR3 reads CASSYAAGLYNEQFF. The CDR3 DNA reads TGTGCCAGCAGCTACGCAGCGGGGCTTTACAATGAGCAGTTCTTC.